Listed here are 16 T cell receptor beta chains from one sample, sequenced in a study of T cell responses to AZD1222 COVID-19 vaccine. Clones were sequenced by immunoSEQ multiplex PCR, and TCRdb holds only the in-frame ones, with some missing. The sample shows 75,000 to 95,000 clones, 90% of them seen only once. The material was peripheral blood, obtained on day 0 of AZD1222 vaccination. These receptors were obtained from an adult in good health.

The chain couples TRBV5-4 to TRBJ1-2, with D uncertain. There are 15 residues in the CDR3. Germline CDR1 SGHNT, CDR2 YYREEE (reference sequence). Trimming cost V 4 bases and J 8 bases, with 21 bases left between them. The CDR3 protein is CASSVLSGRKPGYTF. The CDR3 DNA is TGTGCCAGCAGCGTACTGAGTGGTAGAAAGCCCGGCTACACCTTC.

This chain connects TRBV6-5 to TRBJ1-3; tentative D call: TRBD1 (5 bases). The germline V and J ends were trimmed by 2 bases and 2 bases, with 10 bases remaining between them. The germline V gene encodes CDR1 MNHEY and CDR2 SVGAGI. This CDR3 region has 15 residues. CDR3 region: CASSYRQTAGNTIYF. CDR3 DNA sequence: TGTGCCAGCAGTTACCGGCAGACAGCTGGAAACACCATATATTTT.

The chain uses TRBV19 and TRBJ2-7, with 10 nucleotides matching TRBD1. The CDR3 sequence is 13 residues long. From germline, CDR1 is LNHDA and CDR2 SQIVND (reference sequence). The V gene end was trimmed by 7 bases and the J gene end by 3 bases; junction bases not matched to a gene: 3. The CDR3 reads CASTGQGDYEQYF. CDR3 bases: TGTGCCAGTACAGGACAGGGGGACTACGAGCAGTACTTC.

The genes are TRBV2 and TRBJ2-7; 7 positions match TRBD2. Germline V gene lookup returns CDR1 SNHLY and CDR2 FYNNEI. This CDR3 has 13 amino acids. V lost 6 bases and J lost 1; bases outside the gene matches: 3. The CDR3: CASRSGESYEQYF. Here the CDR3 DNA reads TGTGCCAGCAGGAGCGGGGAGTCCTACGAGCAGTACTTC.

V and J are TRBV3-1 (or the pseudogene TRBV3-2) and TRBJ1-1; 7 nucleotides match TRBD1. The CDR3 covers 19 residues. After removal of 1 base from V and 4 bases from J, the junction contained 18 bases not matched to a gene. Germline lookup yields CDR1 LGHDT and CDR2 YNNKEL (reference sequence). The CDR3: CASSQASPNTGEGSTEAFF. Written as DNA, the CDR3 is TGTGCCAGCAGCCAAGCAAGTCCCAATACAGGGGAAGGGAGCACTGAAGCTTTCTTT.

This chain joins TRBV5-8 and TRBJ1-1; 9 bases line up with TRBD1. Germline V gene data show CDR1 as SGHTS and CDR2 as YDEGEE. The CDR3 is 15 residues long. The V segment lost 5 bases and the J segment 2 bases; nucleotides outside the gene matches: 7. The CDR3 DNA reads TGTGCCAGCAGATTACCGACAGGGGGAAACACTGAAGCTTTCTTT. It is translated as CASRLPTGGNTEAFF. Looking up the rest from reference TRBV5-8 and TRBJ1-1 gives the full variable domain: EAGVTQSPTHLIKTRGQQATLRCSPISGHTSVYWYQQALGLGLQFLLWYDEGEERNRGNFPPRFSGRQFPNYSSELNVNALELEDSALYLCASRLPTGGNTEAFFGQGTRLTVV.

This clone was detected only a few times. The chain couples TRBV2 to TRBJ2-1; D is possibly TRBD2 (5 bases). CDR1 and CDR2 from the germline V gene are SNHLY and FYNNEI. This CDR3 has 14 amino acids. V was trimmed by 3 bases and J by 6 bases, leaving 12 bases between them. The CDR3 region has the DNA TGTGCCAGCAGTGAGGCGCTAGGGAGCAATGAGCAGTTCTTC. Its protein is CASSEALGSNEQFF.

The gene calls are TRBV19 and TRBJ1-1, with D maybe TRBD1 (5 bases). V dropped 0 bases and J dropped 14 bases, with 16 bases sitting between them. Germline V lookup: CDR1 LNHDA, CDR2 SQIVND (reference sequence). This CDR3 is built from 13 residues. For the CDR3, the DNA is TGTGCCAGTAGTATAGAGGTCGGGACGCGAAACTTCTTT. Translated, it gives CASSIEVGTRNFF.

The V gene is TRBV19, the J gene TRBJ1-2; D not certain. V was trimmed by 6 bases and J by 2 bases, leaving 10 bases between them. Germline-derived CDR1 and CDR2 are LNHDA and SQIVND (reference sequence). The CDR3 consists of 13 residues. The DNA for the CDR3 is TGTGCCAGTAGCGGGCAGGAGAACTATGGCTACACCTTC. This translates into CASSGQENYGYTF.

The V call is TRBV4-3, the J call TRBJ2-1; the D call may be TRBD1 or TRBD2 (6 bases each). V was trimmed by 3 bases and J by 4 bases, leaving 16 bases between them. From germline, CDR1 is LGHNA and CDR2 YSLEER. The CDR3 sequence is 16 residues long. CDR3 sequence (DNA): TGCGCCAGCAGCCAGGAGGGACACACGTCATACAATGAGCAGTTCTTC. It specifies CASSQEGHTSYNEQFF.

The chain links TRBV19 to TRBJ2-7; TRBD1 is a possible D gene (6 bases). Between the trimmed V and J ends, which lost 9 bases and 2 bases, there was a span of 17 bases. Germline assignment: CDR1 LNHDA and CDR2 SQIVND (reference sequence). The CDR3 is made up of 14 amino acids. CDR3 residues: CASSTQQGPYEQYF. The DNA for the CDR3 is TGTGCCAGCTCCACGCAACAGGGCCCCTACGAGCAGTACTTC.

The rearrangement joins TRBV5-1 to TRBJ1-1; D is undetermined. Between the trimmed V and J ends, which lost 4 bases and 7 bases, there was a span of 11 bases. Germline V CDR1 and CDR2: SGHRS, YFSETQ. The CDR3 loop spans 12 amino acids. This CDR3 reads CASSHIKGEAFF. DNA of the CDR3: TGCGCCAGCAGCCACATAAAGGGTGAAGCTTTCTTT. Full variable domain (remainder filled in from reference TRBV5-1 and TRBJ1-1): KAGVTQTPRYLIKTRGQQVTLSCSPISGHRSVSWYQQTPGQGLQFLFEYFSETQRNKGNFPGRFSGRQFSNSRSEMNVSTLELGDSALYLCASSHIKGEAFFGQGTRLTVV.

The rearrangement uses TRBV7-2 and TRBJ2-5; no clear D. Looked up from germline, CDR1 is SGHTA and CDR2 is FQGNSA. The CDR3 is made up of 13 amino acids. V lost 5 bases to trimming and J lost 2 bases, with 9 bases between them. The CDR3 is CASSLPIQETQYF. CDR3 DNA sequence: TGTGCCAGCAGCCTACCCATTCAAGAGACCCAGTACTTC.

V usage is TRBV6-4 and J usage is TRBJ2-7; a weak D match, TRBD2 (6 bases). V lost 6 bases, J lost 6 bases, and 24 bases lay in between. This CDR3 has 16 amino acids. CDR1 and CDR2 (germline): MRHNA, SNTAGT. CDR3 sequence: CASSDRERSRIFEQYF. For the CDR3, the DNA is TGTGCCAGCAGCGACCGGGAGAGATCGCGCATCTTCGAGCAGTACTTC.

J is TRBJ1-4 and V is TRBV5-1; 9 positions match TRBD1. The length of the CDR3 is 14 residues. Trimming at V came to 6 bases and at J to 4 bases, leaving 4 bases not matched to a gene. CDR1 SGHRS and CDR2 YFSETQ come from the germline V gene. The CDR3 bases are TGCGCCAGCAACAGACAGGGGGGTAATGAAAAACTGTTTTTT. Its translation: CASNRQGGNEKLFF. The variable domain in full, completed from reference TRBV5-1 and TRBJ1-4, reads KAGVTQTPRYLIKTRGQQVTLSCSPISGHRSVSWYQQTPGQGLQFLFEYFSETQRNKGNFPGRFSGRQFSNSRSEMNVSTLELGDSALYLCASNRQGGNEKLFFGSGTQLSVL.

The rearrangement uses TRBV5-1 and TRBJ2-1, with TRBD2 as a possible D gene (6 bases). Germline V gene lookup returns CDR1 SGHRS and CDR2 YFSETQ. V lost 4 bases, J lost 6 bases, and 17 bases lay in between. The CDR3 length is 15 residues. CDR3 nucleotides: TGCGCCAGCAGCACCTCGGGGAGGTCGGGCAATGAGCAGTTCTTC. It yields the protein CASSTSGRSGNEQFF. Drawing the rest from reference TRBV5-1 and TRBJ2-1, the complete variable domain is KAGVTQTPRYLIKTRGQQVTLSCSPISGHRSVSWYQQTPGQGLQFLFEYFSETQRNKGNFPGRFSGRQFSNSRSEMNVSTLELGDSALYLCASSTSGRSGNEQFFGPGTRLTVL.